The 8 T cell receptor beta chains listed next were all sequenced from one sample in a study of cytomegalovirus exposure and HLA in healthy donors. Clones were sequenced by immunoSEQ multiplex PCR, and TCRdb holds only the in-frame ones, with some missing. Of over 150,000 clones listed, about 90% are singletons. Sequencing input: PBMCs. Receptor source: a woman in her 30s in good health and CMV-seronegative.

The chain couples TRBV5-5 to TRBJ2-5; TRBD2 might be the D (5 bases). The CDR3 sequence is 16 residues long. The germline V and J ends were trimmed by 4 bases and 5 bases, with 21 bases remaining between them. Germline V gene lookup returns CDR1 SGHKS and CDR2 YYEKEE (reference sequence). The CDR3 reads CASSKEPGLLGETQYF. The CDR3 DNA sequence: TGTGCCAGCAGCAAGGAGCCGGGATTATTGGGCGAGACCCAGTACTTC.

The J gene is TRBJ2-3, the V gene TRBV15, with 7 bases that match TRBD2. Germline V CDR1 and CDR2: LNHNV, YYDKDF (reference sequence). CDR3 size: 14 residues. After removal of 5 bases from V and 1 base from J, the junction contained 3 bases not matched to a gene. The CDR3, as DNA: TGTGCCACCAGCGGCGGGAGAGGCACAGATACGCAGTATTTT. Translated: CATSGGRGTDTQYF.

The chain is built from TRBV7-6 and TRBJ1-1; 9 nucleotides align to TRBD1. This CDR3 is 15 amino acids long. Per the germline V gene, CDR1 is SGHVS and CDR2 is FNYEAQ. J was trimmed by 4 bases and V by 4 bases; bases with no gene match: 7. The CDR3 bases are TGTGCCAGCAGCTCCCAGACAGGGGGAACCACTGAAGCTTTCTTT. This codes for CASSSQTGGTTEAFF.

The V call is TRBV5-1, the J call TRBJ2-7; 7 positions agree with TRBD1. The junction had 4 bases not matched to a gene; V was cut back by 1 base and J by 3 bases. This CDR3 spans 14 amino acids. CDR1 SGHRS and CDR2 YFSETQ come from the germline V gene. The chain's CDR3 is CASSLTGVGYEQYF. The CDR3 DNA reads TGCGCCAGCAGCTTGACAGGGGTTGGCTACGAGCAGTACTTC.

The chain links TRBV11-2 to TRBJ1-4; D unresolved. The germline gives CDR1 SGHAT, CDR2 FQNNGV. V dropped 3 bases and J dropped 4 bases, with 3 bases sitting between them. The CDR3 length is 12 residues. CDR3 bases: TGTGCCAGCAGCTTCCTTAATGAAAAACTGTTTTTT. This gives the protein CASSFLNEKLFF. Variable domain in full (rest from reference TRBV11-2 and TRBJ1-4): EAGVAQSPRYKIIEKRQSVAFWCNPISGHATLYWYQQILGQGPKLLIQFQNNGVVDDSQLPKDRFSAERLKGVDSTLKIQPAKLEDSAVYLCASSFLNEKLFFGSGTQLSVL.

This clone showed up just once. Other DNA variants within this sample encode the same CDR3. This rearrangement joins TRBV5-1 to TRBJ2-1, with 11 positions matching TRBD1. Germline trimming cut 4 bases from V and 7 bases from J; bases unmatched to any gene: 4. The CDR3 extends over 14 amino acids. CDR1 is SGHRS, CDR2 YFSETQ, per germline. The CDR3 here is CASSPGTGGNEQFF. The CDR3 DNA reads as TGCGCCAGCAGCCCCGGGACAGGGGGAAATGAGCAGTTCTTC. The full variable domain, its missing parts supplied by reference TRBV5-1 and TRBJ2-1, is KAGVTQTPRYLIKTRGQQVTLSCSPISGHRSVSWYQQTPGQGLQFLFEYFSETQRNKGNFPGRFSGRQFSNSRSEMNVSTLELGDSALYLCASSPGTGGNEQFFGPGTRLTVL.

This chain uses TRBV30 with TRBJ2-2; 7 bases are a match to TRBD1. Germline CDR1 reads GTSNPN; CDR2 reads SVGIG (reference sequence). The CDR3 spans 13 residues. The V segment lost 1 base and the J segment 9 bases; nucleotides outside the gene matches: 5. CDR3 residues: CAWSGTGVRELFF. CDR3 in DNA: TGTGCCTGGAGTGGGACAGGCGTCCGGGAGCTGTTTTTT.

This clone was picked up one time. The rearrangement uses TRBV6-5 and TRBJ2-7; D ambiguous. V dropped 6 bases and J dropped 3 bases, with 9 bases sitting between them. Germline CDR1 reads MNHEY; CDR2 reads SVGAGI. This CDR3 is 12 amino acids long. In nucleotides, the CDR3 is TGTGCCAGCAGGGGTGCTATCTACGAGCAGTACTTC. Protein product: CASRGAIYEQYF.